This entry features one T cell receptor beta chain sequence. V lost 4 bases and J lost 0, with 6 bases in between. CDR1 MRHNA and CDR2 SNTAGT come from the germline V gene. The CDR3 contains 13 residues. Produced via immunoSEQ multiplex PCR; TCRdb's table is partial and in-frame only. The table lists 150,000 to 200,000 clones, approximately 96% of them singletons. The sample originates from a study of control samples from healthy donors and cancer patients. The sequencing sample was made of blood. The rearrangement joins TRBV6-4 to TRBJ1-1; D is uncertain. This TCR was recovered from a woman between 40 and 55 years old in good health. The CDR3 DNA reads TGTGCCAGCAGTGCCACTATGAACACTGAAGCTTTCTTT. Translating it yields CASSATMNTEAFF.